This TCR beta chain is drawn from a study of identical twins. The V gene lost 5 bases and the J gene lost 4 bases, with 8 bases spanning the gap. This CDR3 region has 12 residues. CDR1 and CDR2 from the germline V gene are MNHEY and SVGEGT. TCRdb reprocessed the 5' RACE reads via MiXCR and lists one record per CDR3 protein. Among 470,000 or so distinct CDR3 sequences, 24% were seen once, and the ten largest hold roughly 2.8%. This clonotype was seen more than once but under ten times. The same data also contributed to another study, on T cells expressing NK-cell markers.

This sequence joins TRBV6-2 or TRBV6-3 and TRBJ2-5; tentative D call: TRBD2 (5 bases). The material sequenced was CD4+ T cells sorted from blood. The clonotype comes from a woman aged 18-30 years in good health. CDR3 protein: CASSTRGETQYF. The CDR3 nucleotides are TGTGCCAGCAGTACCCGGGGAGAGACCCAGTACTTC.